The 7 T cell receptor beta chains below all came from one sample that was sequenced in a study of tissue T cells after allogeneic stem cell transplantation. Here immunoSEQ multiplex PCR was the method, and the copy in TCRdb shows in-frame clones only, minus some. Of over 45,000 clones listed, about three quarters are singletons. Sequenced material: sorted cells pooled from one or two spleens. These receptors were obtained from a pool of C57BL/6 mice in good health.

Comment on this clone: The germline and genes are mouse ones. Coverage ceases 1 residue before the CDR3 finishes, and the germline J gene fills in the end. The V call is TRBV15, the J call TRBJ2-5; maybe TRBD1 (5 bases). This CDR3 spans 12 amino acids. Germline assignment: CDR1 SGHND and CDR2 FRSKSL. V lost 3 bases to trimming and J lost 8 bases, with 9 bases between them. The sequenced part of the CDR3 DNA is TGTGCCAGCAGTTTCAGGGTTGGCACCCAGTAC. Its protein is CASSFRVGTQY. The CDR3, in full, reads CASSFRVGTQYF.

In the case of this clone: All gene names here are mouse names. The covered CDR3 bases are TGTGCCAGCAGCCAAGAAGGGTGGAATTCGCCCCTCTAC. This gives the protein CASSQEGWNSPLY. The entire CDR3 protein reads CASSQEGWNSPLYF. The rearrangement links TRBV2 to TRBJ1-6; D unclear. The read stops 1 residue short of the end of the CDR3; the missing end is completed from the germline J gene. Being an ORF, TRBJ1-6 has a function that is uncertain. Germline values: CDR1 LGHNA, CDR2 YSYQKL. The CDR3 length is 14 residues. V gave up 0 bases and J gave up 7 bases, with 7 bases separating them.

Remarks on this clone: Gene names denote mouse genes. The sequenced fragment ends 1 residue before the CDR3 boundary, so the rest is inferred from the germline J gene. This chain connects TRBV13-2 to TRBJ2-4; TRBD2 matches at 11 bases. The V segment lost 2 bases and the J segment 8 bases; nucleotides outside the gene matches: 4. Looked up from germline, CDR1 is NNHNN and CDR2 is SYGAGS (reference sequence). The CDR3 is 14 amino acids. The sequenced CDR3 bases are TGTGCCAGCGGTGAGGGACTGGGGGCTGGCACCTTGTAC. Its protein product is CASGEGLGAGTLY. The whole CDR3 region reads CASGEGLGAGTLYF.

This clone was observed a few times. Gene names are mouse gene names. The read ends 1 residue shy of where the CDR3 ends; the end is completed using the germline J gene. This chain joins TRBV12-1 and TRBJ2-1, with TRBD1 identical over 8 bases. V gave up 9 bases and J gave up 7 bases; unmatched junction bases: 4. The length of the CDR3 is 11 residues. Germline loops: CDR1 SGHSN, CDR2 HYEKVE. The CDR3 region is CARGQEAEQFF. Partial CDR3 DNA: TGTGCCCGGGGACAGGAGGCTGAGCAGTTC.

Concerning this clone: Germline and genes here are mouse. The read ends 1 residue before the CDR3 terminus; that terminus is restored from the germline J gene. This chain connects TRBV26 to TRBJ2-4, with D hard to call. CDR1 KGHPV and CDR2 FQNQEV come from the germline V gene (reference sequence). V shed 6 bases and J shed 1 base, with 11 bases lying between them. The CDR3 totals 14 residues. The sequenced CDR3 bases are TGTGCCAGCAGCCCCCTTGGCGGTCAAAACACCTTGTAC. It codes for CASSPLGGQNTLY. The entire CDR3 protein reads CASSPLGGQNTLYF.

This clone was seen only once. Genes and germline are mouse. The read falls 1 residue short of the CDR3 end, and the missing part is taken from the germline J gene. The chain is built from TRBV3 and TRBJ2-3; D is unclear. This CDR3 is built from 15 residues. From germline, CDR1 is SNHLY and CDR2 FYNGKV (reference sequence). V lost 3 bases, J lost 0 bases, and 10 bases lay in between. The CDR3 protein is CASSFAGGSAETLYF. Partial CDR3 DNA: TGTGCCAGCAGCTTCGCGGGTGGGAGTGCAGAAACGCTGTAT.

Concerning this clone: Mouse germline and gene names are used. The CDR3 end falls 1 residue outside the read, so it is completed with the germline J gene. This chain links TRBV15 with TRBJ1-1; D gene ambiguous. Trimming stripped 0 bases from V and 2 bases from J, with 4 bases between. Germline values: CDR1 SGHND, CDR2 FRSKSL. This CDR3 is 13 amino acids long. The CDR3 reads CASSLAANTEVFF. Partial CDR3 DNA: TGTGCCAGCAGTTTAGCGGCCAACACAGAAGTCTTC.